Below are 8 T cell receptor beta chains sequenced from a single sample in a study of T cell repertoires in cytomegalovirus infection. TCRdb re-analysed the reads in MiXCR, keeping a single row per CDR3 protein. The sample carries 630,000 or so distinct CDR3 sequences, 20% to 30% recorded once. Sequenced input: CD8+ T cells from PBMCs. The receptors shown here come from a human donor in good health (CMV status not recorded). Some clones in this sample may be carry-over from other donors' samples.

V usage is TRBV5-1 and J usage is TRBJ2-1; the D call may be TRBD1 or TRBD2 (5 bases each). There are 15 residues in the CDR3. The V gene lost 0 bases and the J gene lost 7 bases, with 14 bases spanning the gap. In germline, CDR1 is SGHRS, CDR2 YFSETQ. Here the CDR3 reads CASSLERGPSNEQFF. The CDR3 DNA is TGCGCCAGCAGCTTGGAGAGGGGCCCCTCAAATGAGCAGTTCTTC.

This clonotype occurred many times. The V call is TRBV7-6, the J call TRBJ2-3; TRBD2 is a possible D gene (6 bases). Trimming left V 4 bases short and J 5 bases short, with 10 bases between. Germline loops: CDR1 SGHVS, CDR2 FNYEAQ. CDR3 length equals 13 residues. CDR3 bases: TGTGCCAGCAGCTCCATGGGGGGAGATACGCAGTATTTT. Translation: CASSSMGGDTQYF.

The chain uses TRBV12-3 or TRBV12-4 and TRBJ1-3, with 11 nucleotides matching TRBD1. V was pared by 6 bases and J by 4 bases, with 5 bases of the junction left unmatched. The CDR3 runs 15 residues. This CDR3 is CASREDRGRGNTIYF. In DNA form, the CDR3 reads TGTGCCAGCAGGGAGGACAGGGGGCGAGGAAACACCATATATTTT.

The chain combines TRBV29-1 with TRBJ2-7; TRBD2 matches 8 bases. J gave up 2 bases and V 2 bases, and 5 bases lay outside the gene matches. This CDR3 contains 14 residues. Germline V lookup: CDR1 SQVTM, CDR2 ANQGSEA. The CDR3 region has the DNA TGCAGCGTTGAACTAGCGGGTTCGACCTACGAGCAGTACTTC. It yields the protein CSVELAGSTYEQYF.

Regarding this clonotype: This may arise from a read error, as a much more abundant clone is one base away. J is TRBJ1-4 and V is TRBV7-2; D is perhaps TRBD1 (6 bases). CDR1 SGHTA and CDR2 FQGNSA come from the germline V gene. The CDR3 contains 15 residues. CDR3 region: CVSSPWGASNEKLFF. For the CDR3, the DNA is TGTGTCAGCAGCCCATGGGGGGCCTCAAATGAAAAACTGTTTTTT. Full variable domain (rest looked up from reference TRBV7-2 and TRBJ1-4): GAGVSQSPSNKVTEKGKDVELRCDPISGHTALYWYRQSLGQGLEFLIYFQGNSAPDKSGLPSDRFSAERTGGSVSTLTIQRTQQEDSAVYLCVSSPWGASNEKLFFGSGTQLSVL.

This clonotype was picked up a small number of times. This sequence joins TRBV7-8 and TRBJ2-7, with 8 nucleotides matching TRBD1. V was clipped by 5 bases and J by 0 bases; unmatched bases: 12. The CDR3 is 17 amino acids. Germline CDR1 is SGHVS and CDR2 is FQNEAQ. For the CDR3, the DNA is TGTGCCAGCAGCCCCCGAGGGGGACAGGCGAGCTCCTACGAGCAGTACGTC. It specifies CASSPRGGQASSYEQYV.

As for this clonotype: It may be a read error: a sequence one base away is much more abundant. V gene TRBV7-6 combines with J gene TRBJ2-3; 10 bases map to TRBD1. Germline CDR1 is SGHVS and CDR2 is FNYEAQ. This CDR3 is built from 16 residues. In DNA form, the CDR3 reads TGTGCCGGCAGCCCCCCCGGACAGGGGGGTTCAGATACGCAGTATTTT. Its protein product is CAGSPPGQGGSDTQYF. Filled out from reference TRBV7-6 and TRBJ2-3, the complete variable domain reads GAGVSQSPRYKVTKRGQDVALRCDPISGHVSLYWYRQALGQGPEFLTYFNYEAQQDKSGLPNDRFSAERPEGSISTLTIQRTEQRDSAMYRCAGSPPGQGGSDTQYFGPGTRLTVL.

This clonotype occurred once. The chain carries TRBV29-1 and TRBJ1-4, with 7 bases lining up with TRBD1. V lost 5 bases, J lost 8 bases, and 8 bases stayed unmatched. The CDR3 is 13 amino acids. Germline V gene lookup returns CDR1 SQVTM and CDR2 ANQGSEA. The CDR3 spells CSVLDRAGEKLFF. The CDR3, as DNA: TGCAGCGTTCTTGACAGGGCTGGGGAAAAACTGTTTTTT. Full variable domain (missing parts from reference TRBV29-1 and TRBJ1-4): SAVISQKPSRDICQRGTSLTIQCQVDSQVTMMFWYRQQPGQSLTLIATANQGSEATYESGFVIDKFPISRPNLTFSTLTVSNMSPEDSSIYLCSVLDRAGEKLFFGSGTQLSVL.